This T cell receptor (beta chain) stems from a study of cytomegalovirus exposure and HLA in healthy donors. Study-wide findings and caveats: Three CMV-associated chains proved CMV antigen-specific in vitro.

About this clone itself: Its antigen is undetermined.

Assay used: immunoSEQ multiplex PCR; TCRdb lists only in-frame clones, some missing. The table records about 350,000 clones, about 85% of them present only once. V gave up 6 bases and J gave up 5 bases, with 13 bases separating them. The CDR3 length is 12 residues. The germline gives CDR1 SQVTM, CDR2 ANQGSEA. The sequence derives from a woman in her twenties or thirties in good health and CMV-seropositive. The rearrangement links TRBV29-1 to TRBJ1-2; maybe TRBD1 (6 bases). The sequenced material came from PBMCs. CDR3 residues: CSVRGGGYGYTF. The CDR3 DNA reads TGCAGCGTGAGGGGGGGTGGATATGGCTACACCTTC.